The source of this T cell receptor beta chain is a study of vaccination and CD4 T cells after COVID-19. Background on the study: Taking of post-vaccine samples occurred a median about 70 days after dose two (range 14 to 241).

The Oncomine TCR Beta short-read assay generated sequence data from the DNA of cultured CD4+ T cells. TCRdb re-called the PCR reads with MiXCR, one entry per CDR3 protein. Among some 7,000 distinct CDR3 sequences listed, roughly a third were seen once. Treatment noted: 10-day PBMC culture with coronavirus spike peptide pools or control peptides (ViraFEST assay). During the years 2011-2018, before the COVID-19 pandemic, the unexposed donor's CD4+ T cells were collected. After around ten days of culture, CD4+ T cells were negatively selected. This clonotype was counted a few times. Its antigen is not known. V was cut by 6 bases and J by 6 bases, with 10 bases left in between. The CDR3 contains 12 residues. Germline V lookup: CDR1 MNHEY, CDR2 SMNVEV (reference sequence).

This rearrangement joins TRBV27 to TRBJ2-3, with a tentative D call TRBD1 (5 bases). The TCR sequence derives from a human donor in good health. The sequenced sample consisted of CD4+ T cells from blood, cultured in vitro. The CDR3 region has the DNA TGTGCCAGCAGCCAGGGTACGGATACGCAGTATTTT. Protein: CASSQGTDTQYF.